The 23 T cell receptor beta chains below all came from one sample that was sequenced in a study of shared clonotypes between healthy human individuals. TCRdb's table, derived via immunoSEQ multiplex PCR, lists solely in-frame clones and lacks some. Of some 470,000 clones detected, around 78% appear once; the ten largest clones hold about an eighth. The sequenced material came from PBMCs. The receptors were gathered from a woman between 35 and 50 years old in good health. Some clones in this sample may be carry-over from other donors' samples.

This clone was seen ten or more times. The chain links TRBV11-2 to TRBJ1-3, with D hard to call. The CDR3 loop spans 15 amino acids. Germline V gene lookup returns CDR1 SGHAT and CDR2 FQNNGV. The V end was cut by 1 base, the J end by 0 bases, with 7 bases between. In nucleotides, the CDR3 is TGTGCCAGCAGCTTAGGTGACTTCTCTGGAAACACCATATATTTT. Protein: CASSLGDFSGNTIYF. The full variable domain, completed using reference TRBV11-2 and TRBJ1-3, is EAGVAQSPRYKIIEKRQSVAFWCNPISGHATLYWYQQILGQGPKLLIQFQNNGVVDDSQLPKDRFSAERLKGVDSTLKIQPAKLEDSAVYLCASSLGDFSGNTIYFGEGSWLTVV.

The CDR3 nucleotides are TGTGCCAGTACCCCCTGGACAGGGCCGAACACTGAAGCTTTCTTT. Protein sequence: CASTPWTGPNTEAFF. The chain links TRBV19 to TRBJ1-1; 8 bases align to TRBD1. V gave up 7 bases and J gave up 1 base; unmatched junction bases: 8. Germline V lookup: CDR1 LNHDA, CDR2 SQIVND (reference sequence). The CDR3 totals 15 residues.

The J gene is TRBJ2-1, the V gene TRBV28; D ambiguous. Per the germline V gene, CDR1 is MDHEN and CDR2 is SYDVKM. V dropped 3 bases and J dropped 9 bases, with 6 bases sitting between them. CDR3 length equals 11 residues. CDR3 loop: CASSFAGEQFF. The CDR3 nucleotides read TGTGCCAGCAGTTTTGCCGGTGAGCAGTTCTTC.

The gene calls are TRBV10-3 and TRBJ1-3, with 8 bases matching TRBD1. Germline CDR1 and CDR2: ENHRY and SYGVKD. The V segment lost 0 bases and the J segment 6 bases; nucleotides outside the gene matches: 1. CDR3 length equals 14 residues. The CDR3 loop is CAISESTGVNTIYF. As DNA, the CDR3 is TGTGCCATCAGTGAGTCGACAGGGGTAAACACCATATATTTT.

Worth noting for this clone: Other DNA sequences in this sample translate to the same CDR3. This sequence joins TRBV6-1 and TRBJ1-2; unclear D gene. Germline V CDR1 and CDR2: MNHNS, SASEGT. The germline V and J ends were trimmed by 6 bases and 0 bases, with 8 bases remaining between them. CDR3 length: 13 residues. The CDR3 DNA reads TGTGCCAGCAGAGAACAAGCTAACTATGGCTACACCTTC. It codes for CASREQANYGYTF.

The chain links TRBV2 to TRBJ2-3, with a possible D match to TRBD1 (5 bases). The ends were cut back, 7 bases at V and 4 bases at J, with 18 bases in the middle. The CDR3 runs 15 residues. CDR1 is SNHLY, CDR2 FYNNEI, per germline. The CDR3 nucleotides are TGTGCCAGCACCCTCATCGGGCAGGGCTCAGATACGCAGTATTTT. This sequence encodes CASTLIGQGSDTQYF.

V and J are TRBV5-6 and TRBJ2-3; TRBD2 matches 14 bases. This CDR3 is built from 15 residues. V shed 4 bases, J shed 7 bases, and the junction held 5 bases outside the gene matches. Per germline, CDR1 SGHDT and CDR2 YYEEEE. CDR3 amino acids: CASSLGLAGVYTQYF. The CDR3 DNA is TGTGCCAGCAGCCTGGGACTAGCGGGAGTATATACGCAGTATTTT.

The CDR3 DNA reads TGTGCCACCAGCGAAAAGCGGGAGGGCACAGATACGCAGTATTTT. This sequence encodes CATSEKREGTDTQYF. J is TRBJ2-3 and V is TRBV15; 9 bases agree with TRBD2. Germline CDR1 LNHNV, CDR2 YYDKDF (reference sequence). CDR3 length: 15 residues. Trimming removed 5 bases from V and 1 base from J; junction bases left unmatched: 4.

This clone was counted a single time. V gene TRBV19 combines with J gene TRBJ2-1, with D maybe TRBD2 (6 bases). The V end was cut by 3 bases, the J end by 7 bases, with 13 bases between. CDR3 size: 14 residues. The germline V gene has CDR1 LNHDA and CDR2 SQIVND (reference sequence). As DNA, the CDR3 is TGTGCCAGTAGTATTCCCGGGAGAGGGAATGAGCAGTTCTTC. Amino acids: CASSIPGRGNEQFF.

This chain connects TRBV9 to TRBJ2-5, with 8 bases identical to TRBD1. Looked up from germline, CDR1 is SGDLS and CDR2 is YYNGEE. The CDR3 is made up of 15 amino acids. The trim removed 2 bases at V and 5 bases at J, leaving 8 bases unmatched. The CDR3 sequence: CASSVWGDRRETQYF. CDR3 nucleotide sequence: TGTGCCAGCAGCGTCTGGGGGGACAGGAGGGAGACCCAGTACTTC.

This sequence joins TRBV9 and TRBJ2-2, with D possibly matching TRBD1 (6 bases). The V gene lost 4 bases and the J gene lost 1 base, with 14 bases spanning the gap. The CDR3 consists of 16 residues. CDR1 is SGDLS, CDR2 YYNGEE, per germline. The CDR3 bases are TGTGCCAGCAGCCCTCTACAGGGAAGGAACACCGGGGAGCTGTTTTTT. This encodes CASSPLQGRNTGELFF.

The V call is TRBV7-2, the J call TRBJ2-5; D unresolved. V was cut by 0 bases and J by 5 bases, with 7 bases left in between. CDR1 and CDR2 from the germline V gene are SGHTA and FQGNSA. The CDR3 loop spans 13 amino acids. This CDR3 is CASSLAKSETQYF. In nucleotides, the CDR3 is TGTGCCAGCAGCTTAGCGAAATCCGAGACCCAGTACTTC.

The V gene is TRBV28, the J gene TRBJ1-2; tentative D call: TRBD1 (5 bases). The ends were cut back, 4 bases at V and 4 bases at J, with 25 bases in the middle. CDR3 size: 18 residues. From germline, CDR1 is MDHEN and CDR2 SYDVKM. The CDR3 region has the DNA TGTGCCAGCAGTTCTACCTCCACCGGGACCGAACTTTCCTATGGCTACACCTTC. Protein product: CASSSTSTGTELSYGYTF.

This chain connects TRBV5-4 to TRBJ2-3; D could derive from TRBD1 or TRBD2 (5 bases each). This CDR3 region has 17 residues. V was cut by 0 bases and J by 4 bases, with 18 bases left in between. CDR1 and CDR2 (germline): SGHNT, YYREEE (reference sequence). CDR3 sequence: CASSLGGPGRGADTQYF. The CDR3 nucleotides read TGTGCCAGCAGCTTGGGCGGCCCGGGACGTGGGGCAGATACGCAGTATTTT.

The rearrangement links TRBV2 to TRBJ1-6, with 7 bases identical to TRBD1. The CDR3 spans 13 residues. V gave up 5 bases and J gave up 10 bases; unmatched junction bases: 5. Germline loops: CDR1 SNHLY, CDR2 FYNNEI. Written as DNA, the CDR3 is TGTGCCAGCAGTCGGGACAGTTCCTCACCCCTCCACTTT. It is translated as CASSRDSSSPLHF.

The rearrangement uses TRBV6-1 and TRBJ2-7; D perhaps matches TRBD1 (5 bases). V lost 0 bases and J 6 bases, leaving 12 bases between the germline ends. This CDR3 is 14 amino acids long. Germline-derived CDR1 and CDR2 are MNHNS and SASEGT. CDR3 loop: CASSEATLGVEQYF. The CDR3 nucleotides read TGTGCCAGCAGTGAAGCAACCTTAGGGGTCGAGCAGTACTTC.

The chain links TRBV7-9 to TRBJ2-5; 13 nucleotides agree with TRBD2. CDR1 SEHNR and CDR2 FQNEAQ come from the germline V gene (reference sequence). V was clipped by 5 bases and J by 6 bases; unmatched bases: 6. This CDR3 region has 15 residues. The CDR3 DNA follows: TGTGCCAGCAGCCTGGGACTAGCGGGACCTAAGACCCAGTACTTC. The encoded protein is CASSLGLAGPKTQYF.

V gene TRBV19 combines with J gene TRBJ2-2; D could derive from TRBD1 or TRBD2 (5 bases each). Trimming took 5 bases from V and 15 from J, leaving 19 bases between them. The germline V gene has CDR1 LNHDA and CDR2 SQIVND (reference sequence). The CDR3 covers 13 residues. The CDR3 coding sequence is TGTGCCAGTAGTCCCGTTTGGTCTGGGGGTATGTTTTTT. Amino acids: CASSPVWSGGMFF.

The chain carries TRBV7-9 and TRBJ1-2, with a tentative D call TRBD1 (5 bases). Deletions cut 3 bases from V and 5 bases from J, with 10 bases between. CDR1 and CDR2 from the germline V gene are SEHNR and FQNEAQ (reference sequence). The CDR3 is 13 residues long. The CDR3 sequence: CASSLDTLYGYTF. CDR3 nucleotides: TGTGCCAGCAGCTTGGACACGTTATATGGCTACACCTTC.

V usage is TRBV29-1 and J usage is TRBJ2-2; TRBD1 might be the D (6 bases). The V and J ends lost 4 bases and 0 bases respectively, with 9 bases between them. The CDR3 runs 14 residues. CDR1 and CDR2 (germline): SQVTM, ANQGSEA. CDR3 protein: CSVGTATNTGELFF. CDR3 sequence (DNA): TGCAGCGTTGGGACAGCGACGAACACCGGGGAGCTGTTTTTT.

This clone was recorded only once. The CDR3 bases are TGTGCCATCAGTGAGGGGGGGCTAGCGAACGAGCAGTACTTC. It yields the protein CAISEGGLANEQYF. The chain couples TRBV10-3 to TRBJ2-7; the D call may be TRBD1 or TRBD2 (6 bases each). This CDR3 contains 14 residues. Trimming cost V 2 bases and J 5 bases, with 13 bases left between them. Germline assignment: CDR1 ENHRY and CDR2 SYGVKD.

The V gene is TRBV18, the J gene TRBJ1-4; D is ambiguous. Trimming cost V 3 bases and J 6 bases, with 8 bases left between them. There are 13 residues in the CDR3. Per the germline V gene, CDR1 is KGHSH and CDR2 is LQKENI. For the CDR3, the DNA is TGTGCCAGCTCACCTAGGTGGGATGAAAAACTGTTTTTT. Translated, it gives CASSPRWDEKLFF.

The chain couples TRBV18 to TRBJ1-4; 9 nucleotides align to TRBD1. Germline V gives CDR1 KGHSH, CDR2 LQKENI. CDR3 length equals 18 residues. Trimming at V came to 4 bases and at J to 5 bases, leaving 14 bases not matched to a gene. CDR3 sequence reads: CASSRGQGMPGGNEKLFF. In nucleotides, the CDR3 is TGTGCCAGCTCACGGGGACAGGGCATGCCGGGCGGCAATGAAAAACTGTTTTTT.